This T cell receptor (beta chain) was recovered during a study of identical twins. One entry per CDR3 protein, called by TCRdb with MiXCR from the 5' RACE reads. The profile covers 1,800,000 or so distinct CDR3 sequences, with under 35% appearing a single time and 0.27% taken by the ten largest. CDR1 and CDR2 (germline): GTSNPN, SVGIG (reference sequence). Trimming pared 3 bases from V and 0 bases from J, leaving 17 bases between. The CDR3 has 16 amino acids. The sequenced sample consisted of cord blood. V usage is TRBV30 and J usage is TRBJ1-1, with D perhaps TRBD1 (5 bases). The receptor's source is a newborn girl in good health. The CDR3 DNA reads as TGTGCCTGGAGCCCCCCGGGGCTACGGGTGAACACTGAAGCTTTCTTT. Amino acids: CAWSPPGLRVNTEAFF.